The present T cell receptor (beta chain) was sequenced within a study of T-cell memory formation after mild COVID-19 (dated by TCRdb to 2020 to 2023). With respect to the entire study: Most TCR sequence clusters were specific to one of the two donors. In a couple of donors, T-cell clones that expanded and contracted after mild COVID-19 were followed by sequencing TCRalpha and TCRbeta repertoires longitudinally. The cohort was made up of two young adult volunteers, one female and one male, who were previously healthy.

Comment on this clonotype: It lacks a known antigen. The sample holds no much larger clone one base away, and base qualities are not on file.

Ficoll-Paque density gradient centrifugation was the method used to isolate PBMCs. Instrument used: Illumina NovaSeq 6000. Using 5'RACE with constant-segment primers, TCRalpha and TCRbeta cDNA libraries were constructed, with sample barcodes and unique molecular identifiers added in the process. RNA was extracted from every sample with Trizol reagent. Libraries were amplified in two PCR steps, with a second sample barcode and Illumina TruSeq adapters added in the second step. Sequencing of libraries was performed on an Illumina NovaSeq with 2 x 150 bp paired-end reads. Concerning the study's data processing: The reads were demultiplexed and collapsed into UMI-guided consensus sequences using migec v1.2.7. Using mixcr v2.1.11, the UMI consensuses were aligned to TRA and TRB V and J templates and assembled into clonotypes. A clonotype was counted as expanded or contracted only when both edgeR and NoisET called the clonotype significant, with the noise models trained on biological replicates. For edgeR calls, the thresholds were a false discovery rate-adjusted p below 0.01 and a log2 fold-change of 1. As an exploratory analysis of dynamics, PCA with hierarchical clustering was applied to max-normalized trajectories of the 1000 most abundant clonotypes. Separately sequenced CD4+ and CD8+ repertoires were used to assign the CD4 or CD8 phenotype of responding clones. TCRdb reworked the public reads: Q25 trimming with fastp, MiXCR clone assembly, productive beta chains retained. Records with the same CDR3 protein are collapsed into one entry carrying the most frequent genes and DNA. V and J calls and clone size were set by TCRdb, not the authors. This sample gives 250,000 to 300,000 distinct CDR3 sequences in total; roughly 15% of them show up just once. Around a fifth of the sample is in the top ten clones.

General study outcomes and caveats: Contracting CD4+ clones turned up mainly in the CM and EM memory subsets, whereas EMRA was where CD8+ clones were enriched. The second-wave clones that peaked on day 37 were not confirmed to be SARS-CoV-2 specific. Clones that contracted from day 15 to 85 showed balanced CD4/CD8 phenotypes, whereas a second wave of clones that expanded from day 15 to 37 leaned towards CD4+. Some responding clones were found in pre-infection memory, which suggests that pre-existing cross-reactive memory T cells took part in the SARS-CoV-2 response. The study covered only two mild cases, and larger cohorts including severe cases with pre-infection samples were considered necessary.

The CDR3 numbers 15 residues from cysteine through phenylalanine. The read is trimmed to its CDR3 DNA, 45 bases read in frame from base 1. V is pared back by 2 bases and J by 1 base, with 9 bases lying between the germline termini. The chain links TRBV12-3 or TRBV12-4 with TRBJ2-1; the D assignment is uncertain and may be TRBD1 or TRBD2, with 5 bases supporting each. Sequences were obtained from PBMCs or a T cell subset sorted from them (not recorded which). This TCR was recovered from a young man who had mild COVID-19 (a few samples of this study predate the infection). The sample titles of this study are shuffled in the database, so cell type and time point are left out; the donor was told from shared clones. The CDR3 in this case is CASSLRDPSYNEQFF. At the DNA level, the sequence is TGTGCCAGCAGTTTAAGGGACCCTTCCTACAATGAGCAGTTCTTC.